What follows are 18 T cell receptor beta chains derived from one specimen sequenced in a study of blood T cell repertoires in COVID-19. This table comes from immunoSEQ multiplex PCR, and its TCRdb copy is limited to in-frame clones, with some not included. This sample has nearly 80,000 clones, with roughly 80% found just once. Material for sequencing was peripheral blood. These receptors were collected from a woman in her 70s with acute or convalescent COVID-19.

The CDR3 is CASTPWAGGITDTQYF. The CDR3 bases are TGTGCCAGCACCCCCTGGGCAGGGGGGATCACAGATACGCAGTATTTT. V is TRBV7-8 and J is TRBJ2-3, with D possibly TRBD1 on 7 matching bases. V was clipped by 7 bases and J by 2 bases, with 19 bases between them. The germline gives CDR1 SGHVS, CDR2 FQNEAQ. The CDR3 runs to 16 residues.

The chain recombines TRBV10-2 with TRBJ2-7; 8 bases line up with TRBD2. This CDR3 has 14 amino acids. Germline CDR1 WSHSY, CDR2 SAAADI. Trimming cost V 5 bases and J 5 bases; bases outside gene matches: 8. The CDR3 DNA follows: TGCGCCAGCAGTTACGGGAGGGCCGGTAACGAGCAGTACTTC. Protein: CASSYGRAGNEQYF.

The V gene is TRBV7-9, the J gene TRBJ2-7; D might be TRBD1 (6 bases). CDR1 is SEHNR and CDR2 is FQNEAQ in the germline V gene (reference sequence). Trimming left V 2 bases short and J 3 bases short, with 14 bases between. This CDR3 comprises 15 residues. In DNA form, the CDR3 reads TGTGCCAGCAGCTTACGTGACAGGCCTAACTACGAGCAGTACTTC. Amino acids: CASSLRDRPNYEQYF.

The table lists this clone with a few counts. V gene TRBV7-9 combines with J gene TRBJ1-6; TRBD1 matches 9 bases. V lost 5 bases and J lost 11; bases outside the gene matches: 10. CDR3 length: 15 residues. Germline CDR1 and CDR2: SEHNR and FQNEAQ (reference sequence). The chain's CDR3 is CASSPLGQGGPPLHF. The DNA of the CDR3 is TGTGCCAGCAGCCCCCTGGGACAGGGCGGACCACCCCTCCACTTT.

The rearrangement uses TRBV10-2 and TRBJ2-7, with TRBD1 matching over 10 bases. Losses at the gene ends were 7 bases for V and 3 bases for J; bases not matched to a gene: 12. Germline V CDR1 and CDR2: WSHSY, SAAADI. CDR3 length: 16 amino acids. The CDR3 here is CASMPTGGDRGYEQYF. The CDR3 DNA reads as TGCGCCAGCATGCCGACTGGTGGGGACAGGGGCTACGAGCAGTACTTC.

This chain uses TRBV7-3 with TRBJ2-6, with TRBD1 as a possible D gene (6 bases). Trimming stripped 1 base from V and 3 bases from J, with 13 bases between. Germline values: CDR1 SGHTA, CDR2 FQGTGA. The CDR3 has 17 residues. The CDR3 sequence is CASSLNRAGVGANVLTF. In DNA form, the CDR3 reads TGTGCCAGCAGCTTAAACAGGGCCGGAGTTGGGGCCAACGTCCTGACTTTC. Full variable domain (outside the CDR3, taken from reference TRBV7-3 and TRBJ2-6): GAGVSQTPSNKVTEKGKYVELRCDPISGHTALYWYRQSLGQGPEFLIYFQGTGAADDSGLPNDRFFAVRPEGSVSTLKIQRTERGDSAVYLCASSLNRAGVGANVLTFGAGSRLTVL.

The table lists this clone with a few counts. This chain uses TRBV6-5 with TRBJ2-7, with 9 bases lining up with TRBD2. The germline V gene has CDR1 MNHEY and CDR2 SVGAGI. The CDR3 has 15 residues. After removal of 6 bases from V and 4 bases from J, the junction contained 10 bases not matched to a gene. CDR3 residues: CASSFLAGEGYEQYF. The CDR3 coding sequence is TGTGCCAGCAGCTTTTTAGCGGGAGAGGGGTACGAGCAGTACTTC.

The V gene is TRBV6-5, the J gene TRBJ2-7; 9 bases are a match to TRBD2. The germline CDR1 and CDR2 sequences are MNHEY and SVGAGI. The CDR3 consists of 14 residues. J gave up 6 bases and V 6 bases, and 9 bases lay outside the gene matches. The DNA for the CDR3 is TGTGCCAGCAGCGGTTGGCGGGAGGGCACCGAGCAGTACTTC. As protein: CASSGWREGTEQYF.

This clone is a singleton in its sample. The V and J genes are TRBV25-1 and TRBJ1-2; 7 nucleotides line up with TRBD1. CDR3 length equals 14 residues. The trim removed 4 bases at V and 7 bases at J, leaving 9 bases unmatched. Germline V gene sequence: CDR1 MGHDK, CDR2 SYGVNS. CDR3 coding DNA: TGTGCCAGCAGTGCCGGACAGGACGGAGGTGGCTACACCTTC. This gives the protein CASSAGQDGGGYTF.

V usage is TRBV2 and J usage is TRBJ1-4; 10 positions match TRBD1. The CDR3 sequence is 14 residues long. The ends lost 8 bases at V and 4 bases at J; junction bases unmatched: 4. The germline V gene encodes CDR1 SNHLY and CDR2 FYNNEI. CDR3 amino acids: CASGRDRGNEKLFF. DNA of the CDR3: TGTGCCAGCGGCCGGGACAGGGGTAATGAAAAACTGTTTTTT.

The chain has TRBV11-3 and TRBJ1-1; 7 positions match TRBD1. With 6 bases clipped from V and 1 base from J, the junction kept 5 bases outside the gene matches. This CDR3 spans 14 amino acids. Germline values: CDR1 SGHNT, CDR2 YENEEA. The CDR3 sequence is CASSHDRENTEAFF. Here the CDR3 DNA reads TGTGCCAGCAGTCACGACAGGGAGAACACTGAAGCTTTCTTT.

This clone was counted once. The CDR3 bases are TGTGCCACCAGTCCAAATCGTCATACAGGCGATTCGCACGGGGGAGGGCCCTACGAGCAGTACTTC. This codes for CATSPNRHTGDSHGGGPYEQYF. V and J are TRBV24-1 and TRBJ2-7; 7 positions match TRBD2. The germline gives CDR1 KGHDR, CDR2 SFDVKD. J lost 2 bases, V lost 6 bases, and 30 bases had no gene match. The CDR3 consists of 22 residues.

The sample holds a few counts of this clone. The CDR3 nucleotides are TGTGCCAGCAGCCAAGTCTACGCGGGACCCTACGAGCAGTACTTC. This sequence encodes CASSQVYAGPYEQYF. V usage is TRBV14 and J usage is TRBJ2-7; a possible D gene is TRBD2 (6 bases). Trimming left V 1 base short and J 2 bases short, with 12 bases between. The CDR3 contains 15 residues. The germline V gene encodes CDR1 SGHDN and CDR2 FVKESK. Complete variable domain (other parts from reference TRBV14 and TRBJ2-7): EAGVTQFPSHSVIEKGQTVTLRCDPISGHDNLYWYRRVMGKEIKFLLHFVKESKQDESGMPNNRFLAERTGGTYSTLKVQPAELEDSGVYFCASSQVYAGPYEQYFGPGTRLTVT.

The rearrangement links TRBV2 to TRBJ2-7; TRBD1 matches 8 bases. The ends lost 9 bases at V and 2 bases at J; junction bases unmatched: 9. Germline lookup yields CDR1 SNHLY and CDR2 FYNNEI. CDR3 length: 14 amino acids. The DNA of the CDR3 is TGTGCCAGTACCCAGGGGGCGGGGACCTACGAGCAGTACTTC. This codes for CASTQGAGTYEQYF.

The rearrangement links TRBV20-1 to TRBJ2-3, with 10 bases that match TRBD1. This CDR3 contains 14 residues. CDR1 is DFQATT, CDR2 SNEGSKA, per germline (reference sequence). V gave up 3 bases and J gave up 2 bases; unmatched junction bases: 2. CDR3 sequence: CSASDRGLTDTQYF. CDR3 nucleotides: TGCAGTGCTAGTGACAGGGGGCTCACAGATACGCAGTATTTT.

This clone was seen a few times. V and J are TRBV10-3 and TRBJ2-1; 10 bases are a match to TRBD2. Looked up from germline, CDR1 is ENHRY and CDR2 is SYGVKD. There are 12 residues in the CDR3. V shed 10 bases, J shed 10 bases, and the junction held 7 bases outside the gene matches. The CDR3 loop is CATGLAEREQFF. CDR3 in DNA: TGTGCCACAGGACTAGCGGAACGGGAGCAGTTCTTC.

This clone has ten or more counts. The genes are TRBV10-3 and TRBJ2-7; 7 nucleotides line up with TRBD1. Unmatched junction bases numbered 3, after V lost 4 bases and J lost 9 bases. The germline V gene encodes CDR1 ENHRY and CDR2 SYGVKD. The CDR3 consists of 11 residues. This CDR3 is CAISGGQLQYF. DNA of the CDR3: TGTGCCATCAGTGGGGGACAGCTGCAGTACTTC.

This rearrangement joins TRBV30 to TRBJ1-5, with D perhaps matching TRBD1 (6 bases). The CDR3 spans 15 residues. Germline lookup yields CDR1 GTSNPN and CDR2 SVGIG (reference sequence). The V gene lost 2 bases and the J gene lost 6 bases, with 17 bases spanning the gap. CDR3: CAWSSGGAGGQPQHF. DNA of the CDR3: TGTGCCTGGAGTAGCGGGGGCGCCGGGGGTCAGCCCCAGCATTTT.